These 9 T cell receptor beta chains were all obtained from the same sample, sequenced in a study of shared clonotypes between healthy human individuals. Clones were sequenced by immunoSEQ multiplex PCR, and TCRdb holds only the in-frame ones, with some missing. The repertoire holds about 1.5 million clones, with 98% as singletons. Sequencing used naive CD4+ T cells sorted from blood. Subset described: CD45RA+ positively selected. Receptors were obtained from a man aged 25 to 40 in good health.

The CDR3 DNA reads as TGTGCCAGCAGTCCACAGGTTCCCGGGGAGCTGTTTTTT. Protein sequence: CASSPQVPGELFF. The chain is built from TRBV28 and TRBJ2-2, with a tentative D call TRBD1 (5 bases). There are 13 residues in the CDR3. The germline V gene encodes CDR1 MDHEN and CDR2 SYDVKM. The V and J ends lost 5 bases and 6 bases respectively, with 10 bases between them.

The CDR3 DNA sequence: TGTGCCAGCAGCAACGGACTGCCGAACGGTGAAGCTTTCTTT. Its translation is CASSNGLPNGEAFF. V usage is TRBV7-2 and J usage is TRBJ1-1; D gene unclear. Trimming left V 5 bases short and J 7 bases short, with 17 bases between. In germline, CDR1 is SGHTA, CDR2 FQGNSA. The CDR3 is 14 amino acids.

This clone has just one count. This chain links TRBV28 with TRBJ2-5; D might be TRBD1 (6 bases). CDR1 is MDHEN, CDR2 SYDVKM, per germline. The CDR3 is 15 residues long. Between the trimmed V and J ends, which lost 5 bases and 4 bases, there was a span of 17 bases. CDR3 sequence: CASSPQFGRGETQYF. The CDR3 nucleotides are TGTGCCAGCAGTCCCCAGTTCGGCAGGGGAGAGACCCAGTACTTC.

V gene TRBV9 combines with J gene TRBJ2-2; 9 bases map to TRBD2. CDR3 size: 15 residues. The ends lost 0 bases at V and 5 bases at J; junction bases unmatched: 2. Germline V CDR1 and CDR2: SGDLS, YYNGEE. The CDR3 nucleotides read TGTGCCAGCAGCGTAGTTAGCGGGAGTACCGGGGAGCTGTTTTTT. Translating it yields CASSVVSGSTGELFF.

V gene TRBV6-6 combines with J gene TRBJ2-1; D call uncertain. In germline, CDR1 is MNHNY, CDR2 SVGAGI (reference sequence). Deletions cut 0 bases from V and 6 bases from J, with 3 bases between. CDR3 size: 12 residues. This CDR3 is CASSYSANEQFF. CDR3 coding DNA: TGTGCCAGCAGTTACTCCGCCAATGAGCAGTTCTTC.

The chain couples TRBV7-2 to TRBJ2-5; 9 nucleotides agree with TRBD2. The CDR3 is made up of 16 amino acids. With V trimmed by 5 bases and J by 0 bases, 7 bases remained unmatched. The germline V gene encodes CDR1 SGHTA and CDR2 FQGNSA. CDR3 sequence: CASSPRSGSHQETQYF. Here the CDR3 DNA reads TGTGCCAGCAGCCCACGTAGCGGGAGCCACCAAGAGACCCAGTACTTC.

This chain joins TRBV10-3 and TRBJ2-7; tentatively, D is TRBD1 (5 bases). The CDR3 length is 16 residues. The germline V and J ends were trimmed by 3 bases and 0 bases, with 15 bases remaining between them. CDR1 and CDR2 from the germline V gene are ENHRY and SYGVKD. The CDR3 DNA is TGTGCCATCAGTGACATAGGGGCTCGCTTCTCCTACGAGCAGTACTTC. This sequence encodes CAISDIGARFSYEQYF.

The J gene is TRBJ2-6, the V gene TRBV7-9; TRBD1 aligns across 8 bases. CDR1 SEHNR and CDR2 FQNEAQ come from the germline V gene (reference sequence). J was trimmed by 11 bases and V by 5 bases; bases with no gene match: 11. The CDR3 is 15 amino acids. The chain's CDR3 is CASSSPGGGLDVLTF. CDR3 bases: TGTGCCAGCAGCAGCCCAGGGGGCGGGCTGGACGTCCTGACTTTC.

The gene calls are TRBV5-4 and TRBJ2-3, with a possible D match to TRBD2 (6 bases). Germline V lookup: CDR1 SGHNT, CDR2 YYREEE (reference sequence). The germline V and J ends were trimmed by 7 bases and 2 bases, with 14 bases remaining between them. This CDR3 is 14 amino acids long. CDR3 amino acids: CASRMGGVTDTQYF. CDR3 nucleotide sequence: TGTGCCAGCCGAATGGGAGGTGTCACAGATACGCAGTATTTT.